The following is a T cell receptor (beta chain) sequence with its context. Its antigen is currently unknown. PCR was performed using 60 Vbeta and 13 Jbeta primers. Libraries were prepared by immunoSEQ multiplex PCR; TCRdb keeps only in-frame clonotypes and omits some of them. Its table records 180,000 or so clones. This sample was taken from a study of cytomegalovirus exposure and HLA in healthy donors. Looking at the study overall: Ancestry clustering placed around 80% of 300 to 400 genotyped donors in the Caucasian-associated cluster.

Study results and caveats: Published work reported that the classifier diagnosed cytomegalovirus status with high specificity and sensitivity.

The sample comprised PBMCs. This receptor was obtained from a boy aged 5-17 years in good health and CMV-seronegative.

CDR3 nucleotides: TGTGCCAGCCGGACAGGGAATGAAAAACTGTTTTTT. This codes for CASRTGNEKLFF. J is TRBJ1-4 and V is TRBV6-6, with 8 bases lining up with TRBD1. J lost 5 bases, V lost 8 bases, and 1 base had no gene match. The CDR3 is 12 amino acids. Germline-derived CDR1 and CDR2 are MNHNY and SVGAGI (reference sequence).